This TCR beta chain was retrieved from a study of CD8+ T cells in alopecia areata. Study at large: Treated patients swallowed 5 to 10 mg of oral tofacitinib twice daily.

In each case, RNA was isolated and then reverse transcribed into cDNA as the sequencing template. The table came from immunoSEQ multiplex PCR; TCRdb's copy has only in-frame clones and leaves some out. The table records 150,000 or so clones, about 72% of them present only once. The CDR3 is 16 residues long. Looked up from germline, CDR1 is SGHRS and CDR2 is YFSETQ. The V and J ends lost 1 base and 0 bases, in that order; junction bases with no gene match: 5. Peripheral blood and lesional scalp punch biopsies came from alopecia areata patients. The chain uses TRBV5-1 and TRBJ2-3; 7 bases fit TRBD1. The sample was CD8+ T cells sorted from blood, taken at week 0. This clonotype was sampled from a human donor with alopecia areata. The CDR3 here is CASSLTVTGSTDTQYF. The DNA for the CDR3 is TGCGCCAGCAGCTTGACCGTGACAGGGAGCACAGATACGCAGTATTTT.